The sequence of this T cell receptor beta chain was determined in a study of identical twins. The CDR3 sequence is 13 residues long. Germline values: CDR1 SGHRS, CDR2 YFSETQ. Trimming took off 0 bases at V and 10 bases at J, with 11 bases between the two ends. This clonotype has at least ten counts. Its cognate antigen is unknown. Template switching (which added a universal primer site) was used, and cDNA carried unique molecular identifiers. TCRdb processed the 5' RACE reads anew with MiXCR; each CDR3 protein has one entry. Of around 200,000 distinct CDR3 sequences detected, about a tenth appear once; the ten largest clones hold around 5%. The study's findings and limits: Abundant cord blood beta clonotypes carried fewer insertions; memory repertoires showed none.

Material: memory (CD45RO+) T cells sorted from blood. This TCR came from a woman in her late teens or twenties in good health. The rearrangement links TRBV5-1 to TRBJ2-1; D is ambiguous. The CDR3 sequence: CASSLAGLWEQFF. The CDR3 nucleotides are TGCGCCAGCAGCTTGGCGGGTTTGTGGGAGCAGTTCTTC.